Sequencing of this TCR beta chain was carried out in a study of cytomegalovirus exposure and HLA in healthy donors. Study conclusions and caveats: In terms of immune exposure information, only CMV serostatus was available.

The PCR employed 60 Vbeta primers together with 13 Jbeta primers. TCRdb keeps only in-frame clones here, not all; method: immunoSEQ multiplex PCR. The sample consists of roughly 160,000 clones, over 70% of them appearing once. Notes on this clone: Its antigen is undetermined.

This CDR3 comprises 13 residues. The V end was cut by 8 bases, the J end by 3 bases, with 11 bases between. CDR1 is MNHNS, CDR2 SASEGT, per germline. The sequence came from a man between 18 and 35 years old in good health and CMV-seropositive. The chain has TRBV6-1 and TRBJ1-3, with D unresolved. Specimen: PBMCs. For the CDR3, the DNA is TGTGCCAGCGGTAGGGAGAGTGGAAACACCATATATTTT. Its protein product is CASGRESGNTIYF.